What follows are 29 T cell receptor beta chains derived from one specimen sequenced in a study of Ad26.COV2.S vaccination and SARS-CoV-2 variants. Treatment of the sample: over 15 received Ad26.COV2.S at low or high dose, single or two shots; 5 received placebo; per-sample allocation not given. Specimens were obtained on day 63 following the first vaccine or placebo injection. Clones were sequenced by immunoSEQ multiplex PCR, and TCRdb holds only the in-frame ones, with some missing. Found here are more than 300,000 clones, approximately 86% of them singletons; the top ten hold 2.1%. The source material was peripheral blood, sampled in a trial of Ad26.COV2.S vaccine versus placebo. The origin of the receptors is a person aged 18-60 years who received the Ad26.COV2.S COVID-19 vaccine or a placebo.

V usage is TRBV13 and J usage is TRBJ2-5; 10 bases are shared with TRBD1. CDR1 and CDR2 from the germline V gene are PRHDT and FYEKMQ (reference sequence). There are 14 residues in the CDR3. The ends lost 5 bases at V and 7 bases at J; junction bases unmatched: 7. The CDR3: CASSATGGSGTQYF. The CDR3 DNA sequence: TGTGCCAGCAGCGCGACAGGGGGCTCGGGGACCCAGTACTTC.

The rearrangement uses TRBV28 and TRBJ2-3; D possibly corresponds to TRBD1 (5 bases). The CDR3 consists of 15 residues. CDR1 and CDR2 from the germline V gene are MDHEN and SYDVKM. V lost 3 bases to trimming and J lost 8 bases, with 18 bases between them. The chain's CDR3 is CASSFRTPPPGTQYF. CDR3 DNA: TGTGCCAGCAGTTTCAGGACACCCCCCCCCGGTACGCAGTATTTT.

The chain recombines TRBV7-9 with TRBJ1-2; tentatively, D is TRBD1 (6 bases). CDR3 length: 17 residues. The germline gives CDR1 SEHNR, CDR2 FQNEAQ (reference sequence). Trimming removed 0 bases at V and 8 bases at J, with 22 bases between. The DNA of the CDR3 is TGTGCCAGCAGCTTAGCGCTATCCCACTCTAGGGACATGGGCTACACCTTC. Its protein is CASSLALSHSRDMGYTF.

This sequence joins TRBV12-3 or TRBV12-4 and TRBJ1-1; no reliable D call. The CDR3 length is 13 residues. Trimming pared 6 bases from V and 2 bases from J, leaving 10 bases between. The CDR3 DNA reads TGTGCCAGCAGCGCACAGTTTAACACTGAAGCTTTCTTT. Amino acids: CASSAQFNTEAFF.

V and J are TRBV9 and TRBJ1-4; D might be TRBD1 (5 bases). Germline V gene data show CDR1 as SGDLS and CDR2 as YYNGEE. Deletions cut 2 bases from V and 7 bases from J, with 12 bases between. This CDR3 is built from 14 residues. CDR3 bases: TGTGCCAGCAGCGTGACAGCTTATGCTGAAAAACTGTTTTTT. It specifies CASSVTAYAEKLFF.

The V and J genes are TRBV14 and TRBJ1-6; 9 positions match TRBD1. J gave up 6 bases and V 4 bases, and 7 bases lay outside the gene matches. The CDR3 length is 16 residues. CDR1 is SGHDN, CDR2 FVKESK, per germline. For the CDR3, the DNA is TGTGCCAGCAGCCGTCTGGGGACAGGGCTTAATTCACCCCTCCACTTT. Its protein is CASSRLGTGLNSPLHF.

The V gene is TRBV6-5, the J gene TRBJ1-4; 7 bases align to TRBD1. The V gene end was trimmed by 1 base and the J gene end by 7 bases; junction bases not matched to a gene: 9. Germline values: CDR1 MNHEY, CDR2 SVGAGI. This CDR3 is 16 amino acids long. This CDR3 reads CASSYLAGQRGEKLFF. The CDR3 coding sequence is TGTGCCAGCAGTTACTTAGCGGGACAGCGGGGTGAAAAACTGTTTTTT.

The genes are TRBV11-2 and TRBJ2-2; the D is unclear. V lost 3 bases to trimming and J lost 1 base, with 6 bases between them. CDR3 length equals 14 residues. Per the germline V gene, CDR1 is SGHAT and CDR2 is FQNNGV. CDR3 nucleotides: TGTGCCAGCAGCTTTAGACAGAACACCGGGGAGCTGTTTTTT. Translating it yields CASSFRQNTGELFF. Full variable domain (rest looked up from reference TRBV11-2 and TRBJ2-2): EAGVAQSPRYKIIEKRQSVAFWCNPISGHATLYWYQQILGQGPKLLIQFQNNGVVDDSQLPKDRFSAERLKGVDSTLKIQPAKLEDSAVYLCASSFRQNTGELFFGEGSRLTVL.

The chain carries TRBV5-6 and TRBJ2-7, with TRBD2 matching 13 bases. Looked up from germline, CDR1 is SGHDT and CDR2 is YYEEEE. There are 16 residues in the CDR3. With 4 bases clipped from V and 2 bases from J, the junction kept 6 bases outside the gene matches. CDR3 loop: CASSQGLAGSAYEQYF. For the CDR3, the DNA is TGTGCCAGCAGCCAGGGACTAGCGGGGTCCGCCTACGAGCAGTACTTC.

CDR3: CAISESHREKLFF. The CDR3, as DNA: TGTGCCATCAGTGAGAGTCACAGAGAAAAACTGTTTTTT. The genes are TRBV10-3 and TRBJ1-4, with D hard to call. CDR3 size: 13 residues. V was cut by 2 bases and J by 8 bases, with 9 bases left in between. Germline V gene sequence: CDR1 ENHRY, CDR2 SYGVKD.

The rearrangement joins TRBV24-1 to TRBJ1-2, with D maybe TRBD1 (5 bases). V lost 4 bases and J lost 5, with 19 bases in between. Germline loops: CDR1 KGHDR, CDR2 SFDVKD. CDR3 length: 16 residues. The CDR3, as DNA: TGTGCCACCAGTGACACCGGGACCGCCTTTCCTTATGGCTACACCTTC. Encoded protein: CATSDTGTAFPYGYTF.

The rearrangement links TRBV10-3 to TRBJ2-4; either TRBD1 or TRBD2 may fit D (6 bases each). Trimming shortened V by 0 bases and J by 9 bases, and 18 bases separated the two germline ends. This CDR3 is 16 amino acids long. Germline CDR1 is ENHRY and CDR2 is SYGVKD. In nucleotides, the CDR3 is TGTGCCATCAGTGAGTCCCCCGGGGGCCTCCAGGTCATTCAGTACTTC. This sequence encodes CAISESPGGLQVIQYF.

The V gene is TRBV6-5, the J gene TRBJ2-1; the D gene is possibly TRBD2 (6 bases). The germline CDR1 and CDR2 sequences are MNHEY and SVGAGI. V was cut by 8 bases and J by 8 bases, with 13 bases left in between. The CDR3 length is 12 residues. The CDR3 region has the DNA TGTGCCAGCGGGAGGTCTGTCGATGAGCAGTTCTTC. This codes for CASGRSVDEQFF.

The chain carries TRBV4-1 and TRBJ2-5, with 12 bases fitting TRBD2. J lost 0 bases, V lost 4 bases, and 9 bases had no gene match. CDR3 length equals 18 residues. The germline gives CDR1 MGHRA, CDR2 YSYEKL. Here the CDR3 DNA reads TGCGCCAGCAGCCTATTGGCTAGCGGGGGGGATAACCAAGAGACCCAGTACTTC. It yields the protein CASSLLASGGDNQETQYF.

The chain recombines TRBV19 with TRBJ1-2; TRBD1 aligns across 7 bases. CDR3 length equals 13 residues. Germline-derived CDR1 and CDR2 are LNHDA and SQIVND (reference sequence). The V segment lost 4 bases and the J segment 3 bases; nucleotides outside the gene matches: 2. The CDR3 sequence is CASSKGQYYGYTF. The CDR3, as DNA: TGTGCCAGTAGTAAGGGACAGTACTATGGCTACACCTTC.

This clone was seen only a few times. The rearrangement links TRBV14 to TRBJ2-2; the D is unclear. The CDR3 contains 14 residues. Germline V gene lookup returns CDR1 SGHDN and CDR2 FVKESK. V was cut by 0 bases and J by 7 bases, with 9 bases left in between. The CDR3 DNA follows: TGTGCCAGCAGCCAAGAACAATGGGTCGGGGAGCTGTTTTTT. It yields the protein CASSQEQWVGELFF.

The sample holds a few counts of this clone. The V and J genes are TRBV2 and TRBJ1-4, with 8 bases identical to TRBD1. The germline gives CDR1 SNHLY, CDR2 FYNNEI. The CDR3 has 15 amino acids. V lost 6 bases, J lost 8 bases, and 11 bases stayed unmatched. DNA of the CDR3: TGTGCCAGCAGGGGAATGACAGGGGCGGAGGAAAAACTGTTTTTT. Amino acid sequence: CASRGMTGAEEKLFF. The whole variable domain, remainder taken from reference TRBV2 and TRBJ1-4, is EPEVTQTPSHQVTQMGQEVILRCVPISNHLYFYWYRQILGQKVEFLVSFYNNEISEKSEIFDDQFSVERPDGSNFTLKIRSTKLEDSAMYFCASRGMTGAEEKLFFGSGTQLSVL.

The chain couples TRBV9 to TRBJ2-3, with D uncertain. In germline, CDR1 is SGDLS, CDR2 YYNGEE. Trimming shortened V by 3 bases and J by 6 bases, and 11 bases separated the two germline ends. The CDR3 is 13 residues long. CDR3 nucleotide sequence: TGTGCCAGCAGCGAAGGAAATAGGGATACGCAGTATTTT. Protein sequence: CASSEGNRDTQYF.

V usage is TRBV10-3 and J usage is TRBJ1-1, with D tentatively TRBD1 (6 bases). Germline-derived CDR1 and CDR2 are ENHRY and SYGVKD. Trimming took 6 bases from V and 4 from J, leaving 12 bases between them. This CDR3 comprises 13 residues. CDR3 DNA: TGTGCCATCAGGAACAGGGAGGGCACTGAAGCTTTCTTT. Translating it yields CAIRNREGTEAFF.

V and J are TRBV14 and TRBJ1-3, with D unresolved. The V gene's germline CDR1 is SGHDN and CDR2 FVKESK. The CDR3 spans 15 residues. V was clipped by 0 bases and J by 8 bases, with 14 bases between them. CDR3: CASSQDPAVADTIYF. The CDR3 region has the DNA TGTGCCAGCAGCCAAGATCCCGCCGTGGCAGACACCATATATTTT.

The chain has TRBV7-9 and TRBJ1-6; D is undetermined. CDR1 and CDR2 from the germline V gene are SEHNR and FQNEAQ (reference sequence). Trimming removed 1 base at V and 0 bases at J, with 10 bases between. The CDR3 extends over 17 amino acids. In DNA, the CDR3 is TGTGCCAGCAGCTTAGTAGTCGGGAGCTCCTATAATTCACCCCTCCACTTT. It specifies CASSLVVGSSYNSPLHF.

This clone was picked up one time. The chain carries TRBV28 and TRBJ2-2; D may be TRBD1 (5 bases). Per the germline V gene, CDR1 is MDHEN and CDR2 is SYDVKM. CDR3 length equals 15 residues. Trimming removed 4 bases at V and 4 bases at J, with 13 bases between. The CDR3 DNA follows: TGTGCCAGCAGTTATAGGCAGGGTATCACCGGGGAGCTGTTTTTT. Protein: CASSYRQGITGELFF.

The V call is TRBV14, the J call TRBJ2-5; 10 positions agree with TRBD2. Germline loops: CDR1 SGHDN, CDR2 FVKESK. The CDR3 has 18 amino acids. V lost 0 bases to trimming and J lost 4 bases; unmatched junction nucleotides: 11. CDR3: CASSQDFRTSGLVETQYF. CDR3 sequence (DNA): TGTGCCAGCAGCCAAGATTTTAGGACTAGCGGATTAGTAGAGACCCAGTACTTC.

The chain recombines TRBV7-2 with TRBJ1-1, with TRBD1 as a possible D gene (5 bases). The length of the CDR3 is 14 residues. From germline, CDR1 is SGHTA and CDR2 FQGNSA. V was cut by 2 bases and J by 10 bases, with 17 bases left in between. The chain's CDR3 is CASSLNVGLGSAFF. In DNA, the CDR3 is TGTGCCAGCAGCTTAAATGTGGGACTAGGGTCAGCTTTCTTT.

The CDR3 loop reads CASSNDPNEQFF. In nucleotides, the CDR3 is TGTGCCAGCAGTAACGACCCCAATGAGCAGTTCTTC. The V gene is TRBV12-3 or TRBV12-4, the J gene TRBJ2-1, with D hard to call. The ends were cut back, 5 bases at V and 6 bases at J, with 8 bases in the middle. The CDR3 loop spans 12 amino acids.

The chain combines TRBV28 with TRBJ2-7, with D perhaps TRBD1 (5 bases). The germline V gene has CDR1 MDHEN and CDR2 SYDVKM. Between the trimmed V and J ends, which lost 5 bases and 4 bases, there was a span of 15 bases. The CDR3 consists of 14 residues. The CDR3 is CASSPYVQGYEQYF. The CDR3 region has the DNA TGTGCCAGCAGTCCCTACGTCCAGGGTTACGAGCAGTACTTC.

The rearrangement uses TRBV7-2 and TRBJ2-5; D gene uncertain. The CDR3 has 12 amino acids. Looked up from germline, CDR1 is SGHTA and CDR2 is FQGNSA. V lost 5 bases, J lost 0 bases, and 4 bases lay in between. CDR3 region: CASSQYQETQYF. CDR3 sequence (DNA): TGTGCCAGCAGCCAGTACCAAGAGACCCAGTACTTC.

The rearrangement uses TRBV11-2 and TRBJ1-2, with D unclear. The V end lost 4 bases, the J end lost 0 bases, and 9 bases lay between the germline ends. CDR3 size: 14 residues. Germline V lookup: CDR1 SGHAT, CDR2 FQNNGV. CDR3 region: CASSSRWANYGYTF. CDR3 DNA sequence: TGTGCCAGCAGCTCCAGGTGGGCTAACTATGGCTACACCTTC.

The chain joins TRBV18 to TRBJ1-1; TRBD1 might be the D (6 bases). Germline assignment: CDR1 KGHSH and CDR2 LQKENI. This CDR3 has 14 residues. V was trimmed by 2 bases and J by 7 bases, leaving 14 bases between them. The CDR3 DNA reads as TGTGCCAGCTCACCAGCGGAAGGACAGATTGAAGCTTTCTTT. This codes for CASSPAEGQIEAFF. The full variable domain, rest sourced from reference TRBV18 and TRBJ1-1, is NAGVMQNPRHLVRRRGQEARLRCSPMKGHSHVYWYRQLPEEGLKFMVYLQKENIIDESGMPKERFSAEFPKEGPSILRIQQVVRGDSAAYFCASSPAEGQIEAFFGQGTRLTVV.